The 26 T cell receptor beta chains in this list originate from one sample, sequenced in a study of molecular identifiers for immune sequencing clone quantification (dated by TCRdb to 2017 to 2018). The library was made by PCR. Sequencing relied on an Illumina HiSeq 4000. Clones were called with MiXCR by TCRdb after fastp trimmed the public reads at Q25, and only in-frame beta chains were retained. Each CDR3 protein appears once, grouped with its most common genes and DNA. For this sample the table gives roughly 90,000 distinct CDR3 sequences, of which under 20% were detected only once. Of the sample, roughly 0.85% is held by the ten largest clones. Sequenced material: naive CD8+ T cells from blood, with Jurkat cell RNA spiked in. What this sample's cell subset or site label stands for: FACS-sorted CD8+CD4-CCR7+CD45RA+ naive T cells. The receptors originated from a human donor in good health. Some libraries in this study had Jurkat cell RNA spiked in.

This clonotype was seen a few times. The chain combines TRBV3-1 with TRBJ2-3; 10 bases align to TRBD2. Germline V gives CDR1 LGHDT, CDR2 YNNKEL (reference sequence). Trimming at V came to 4 bases and at J to 4 bases, leaving 14 bases not matched to a gene. The CDR3 has 18 amino acids. The CDR3 region is CASSPLAGGYAASDTQYF. CDR3 coding DNA: TGTGCCAGCAGCCCCTTAGCGGGGGGCTATGCGGCATCAGATACGCAGTATTTT.

With respect to this clonotype: A read error may be the cause here, since a much bigger clone is one base away. This rearrangement joins TRBV27 to TRBJ2-6; perhaps TRBD1 as D (5 bases). Germline V lookup: CDR1 MNHEY, CDR2 SMNVEV (reference sequence). This CDR3 is 14 amino acids long. CDR3 in amino acids: CASSFVSGANVLAF. In nucleotides, the CDR3 is TGTGCCAGCAGTTTCGTCTCTGGGGCCAACGTCCTGGCTTTC.

Comments on this clonotype: A much larger clone sits a single nucleotide away, making a read error possible. V and J are TRBV7-9 and TRBJ1-1, with D possibly being TRBD1 (6 bases). The V gene's germline CDR1 is SEHNR and CDR2 FQNEAQ (reference sequence). The CDR3 length is 17 residues. CDR3 bases: TGTGCCAGCGGCTTAGACAGCGGGACACAAATGAACACTGAAGCTTTCTTT. This translates into CASGLDSGTQMNTEAFF.

This clonotype was observed at least ten times. This sequence joins TRBV28 and TRBJ2-7, with D possibly being TRBD1 (6 bases). The V gene's germline CDR1 is MDHEN and CDR2 SYDVKM. The CDR3 length is 15 residues. The V and J ends lost 1 base and 0 bases respectively, with 10 bases between them. The CDR3: CASSLFGGPSYEQYF. CDR3 DNA: TGTGCCAGCAGTTTATTTGGGGGCCCCTCCTACGAGCAGTACTTC.

As regards this clonotype: Being one base from a much bigger clone, this may be a read error. Because it lacks the conserved phenylalanine or tryptophan at the end, this CDR3 is likely a read error. The chain couples TRBV7-9 to TRBJ1-1; D may be TRBD1 (6 bases). The CDR3 runs to 13 residues. V lost 1 base and J 10 bases, leaving 13 bases between the germline ends. Germline CDR1 and CDR2: SEHNR and FQNEAQ (reference sequence). Here the CDR3 DNA reads TGTGCCAGCAGCTTAGATTCAGGGGTAGGAGCTTTCCTT. Amino acids: CASSLDSGVGAFL.

This clonotype was seen repeatedly, ten times or more. The chain has TRBV20-1 and TRBJ2-1; D possibly matches TRBD1 or TRBD2 (6 bases each). The germline CDR1 and CDR2 sequences are DFQATT and SNEGSKA (reference sequence). The CDR3 totals 15 residues. Trimming removed 0 bases at V and 10 bases at J, with 19 bases between. CDR3 loop: CSAREYRGRLEEQFF. In DNA, the CDR3 is TGCAGTGCTAGAGAGTACCGGGGGCGGTTGGAGGAGCAGTTCTTC.

In this sample, this clonotype turned up many times. The chain has TRBV30 and TRBJ2-5; D unclear. The CDR3 length is 11 residues. Trimming took 0 bases from V and 5 from J, leaving 4 bases between them. The V gene's germline CDR1 is GTSNPN and CDR2 SVGIG (reference sequence). The CDR3 sequence: CAWSVDETQYF. In DNA form, the CDR3 reads TGTGCCTGGAGTGTAGACGAGACCCAGTACTTC.

This clonotype was counted at least ten times. This chain joins TRBV5-6 and TRBJ1-2; tentative D call: TRBD1 (6 bases). This CDR3 is built from 16 residues. The germline V gene encodes CDR1 SGHDT and CDR2 YYEEEE. Deletions cut 2 bases from V and 5 bases from J, with 19 bases between. CDR3 amino acids: CASSFWRDRFLYGYTF. The CDR3 region has the DNA TGTGCCAGCAGCTTTTGGCGCGACAGGTTCTTGTATGGCTACACCTTC.

In this sample, this clonotype turned up many times. The V call is TRBV4-2, the J call TRBJ2-7; D gene unclear. The CDR3 is 12 amino acids. Looked up from germline, CDR1 is LGHNA and CDR2 is YNFKEQ. Trimming took 6 bases from V and 7 from J, leaving 13 bases between them. The CDR3 region has the DNA TGTGCCAGCAGTCCCGAGACCTTGGAGCAGTACTTC. Its translation: CASSPETLEQYF.

In the case of this clonotype: Since the CDR3 does not end with the conserved phenylalanine or tryptophan, this likely comes from a read error. The gene calls are TRBV13 and TRBJ2-7, with 8 bases matching TRBD1. Germline V gene lookup returns CDR1 PRHDT and CDR2 FYEKMQ (reference sequence). The length of the CDR3 is 14 residues. Here the CDR3 reads CAGSAGQGSYEQYL. CDR3 DNA: TGTGCCGGCAGCGCTGGACAGGGCTCCTACGAGCAGTACCTC.

This clonotype has only a few counts. The CDR3 loop reads CASSSRTVYNEQFF. CDR3 DNA sequence: TGTGCCAGCAGCTCAAGGACAGTTTACAATGAGCAGTTCTTC. The J gene is TRBJ2-1, the V gene TRBV13; a possible D gene is TRBD1 (6 bases). V dropped 4 bases and J dropped 4 bases, with 11 bases sitting between them. Germline CDR1 PRHDT, CDR2 FYEKMQ (reference sequence). This CDR3 is built from 14 residues.

In its sample, this clonotype was seen many times. This rearrangement joins TRBV6-2 or TRBV6-3 to TRBJ2-7, with 8 bases that match TRBD2. Germline trimming cut 5 bases from V and 3 bases from J; bases unmatched to any gene: 12. Germline lookup yields CDR1 MNHEY and CDR2 SVGEGT. The CDR3 runs to 16 residues. CDR3 coding DNA: TGTGCCAGCAGTCGCGGGGCGGGAGGCCATTTCTACGAGCAGTACTTC. This sequence encodes CASSRGAGGHFYEQYF.

This clonotype was seen repeatedly, ten times or more. This chain joins TRBV14 and TRBJ2-2; D is ambiguous. The V end lost 4 bases, the J end lost 5 bases, and 20 bases lay between the germline ends. The CDR3 is 17 amino acids. Germline CDR1 reads SGHDN; CDR2 reads FVKESK. CDR3 coding DNA: TGTGCCAGCAGCCGATTACCGCAGACCGCGGTGACCGGGGAGCTGTTTTTT. Its translation: CASSRLPQTAVTGELFF.

This clonotype was detected ten times or more. The chain joins TRBV7-2 to TRBJ2-3; 12 bases match TRBD2. The CDR3 runs to 15 residues. CDR1 is SGHTA and CDR2 is FQGNSA in the germline V gene. Trimming took 6 bases from V and 4 from J; bases not matched to a gene: 5. The CDR3 loop reads CASRPSGGGADTQYF. CDR3 DNA sequence: TGTGCCAGCAGACCTAGCGGGGGGGGGGCAGATACGCAGTATTTT.

This clonotype was observed at least ten times. The chain is built from TRBV29-1 and TRBJ2-7; D remains ambiguous. Per the germline V gene, CDR1 is SQVTM and CDR2 is ANQGSEA. V lost 4 bases, J lost 1 base, and 11 bases lay in between. CDR3 length: 13 amino acids. CDR3 bases: TGCAGCGTTGGACAATACGGGTCCTACGAGCAGTACTTC. Amino acids: CSVGQYGSYEQYF.

This clonotype was counted at least ten times. The genes are TRBV6-5 and TRBJ1-2; a possible D gene is TRBD1 (6 bases). The CDR3 extends over 16 amino acids. CDR1 and CDR2 (germline): MNHEY, SVGAGI. V lost 6 bases and J 1 base, leaving 18 bases between the germline ends. DNA of the CDR3: TGTGCCAGCAGCCAGTACGGCAGGGGCGTTAACTATGGCTACACCTTC. Protein product: CASSQYGRGVNYGYTF.

This clonotype came up many times. The chain links TRBV7-3 to TRBJ2-3; D gene unclear. V was trimmed by 6 bases and J by 4 bases, leaving 11 bases between them. Germline V CDR1 and CDR2: SGHTA, FQGTGA. CDR3 length: 13 amino acids. CDR3 protein: CASSPAPPDTQYF. The CDR3 DNA reads as TGTGCCAGCAGTCCTGCGCCCCCAGATACGCAGTATTTT.

Many counts were recorded for this clonotype. The chain couples TRBV7-9 to TRBJ2-4; 7 nucleotides match TRBD1. The J segment lost 1 base and the V segment lost 5 bases, leaving 8 bases of the junction unmatched. Germline values: CDR1 SEHNR, CDR2 FQNEAQ (reference sequence). The CDR3 consists of 16 residues. CDR3 bases: TGTGCCAGCAGCGGGCGACAGGGTCCGGCCAAAAACATTCAGTACTTC. It codes for CASSGRQGPAKNIQYF.

This clonotype was detected many times. V gene TRBV7-9 combines with J gene TRBJ2-2, with 8 positions matching TRBD1. In germline, CDR1 is SEHNR, CDR2 FQNEAQ (reference sequence). This CDR3 is built from 17 residues. J lost 3 bases, V lost 3 bases, and 9 bases had no gene match. CDR3 region: CASSFHDRGEDTGELFF. The DNA for the CDR3 is TGTGCCAGCAGCTTTCACGACAGGGGAGAGGACACCGGGGAGCTGTTTTTT.

To note about this clonotype: Being one base from a much bigger clone, this may be a read error. CDR3 sequence (DNA): TGCAGTGCTAGATCGACAGGGGGGTTCGAGCAGTACTTC. The encoded protein is CSARSTGGFEQYF. The chain employs TRBV20-1 and TRBJ2-7; 9 bases match TRBD1. V dropped 2 bases and J dropped 6; count of bases not matched to a gene: 5. CDR1 and CDR2 (germline): DFQATT, SNEGSKA (reference sequence). The CDR3 spans 13 residues.

This clonotype was seen at least ten times. V usage is TRBV9 and J usage is TRBJ1-1; 7 nucleotides line up with TRBD1. V lost 4 bases, J lost 7 bases, and 13 bases stayed unmatched. The CDR3 contains 15 residues. Germline V gene sequence: CDR1 SGDLS, CDR2 YYNGEE. CDR3 loop: CASSSKTGPSGEAFF. CDR3 DNA sequence: TGTGCCAGCAGCTCGAAGACAGGGCCAAGCGGTGAAGCTTTCTTT.

At least ten counts were recorded for this clonotype. The chain is built from TRBV27 and TRBJ2-5; a possible D gene is TRBD2 (5 bases). The germline V and J ends were trimmed by 5 bases and 1 base, with 8 bases remaining between them. The V gene's germline CDR1 is MNHEY and CDR2 SMNVEV (reference sequence). CDR3 length: 13 residues. The CDR3 nucleotides are TGTGCCAGCAGTCTCGGGATCCAAGAGACCCAGTACTTC. Translating it yields CASSLGIQETQYF.

This clonotype occurred many times. CDR3 residues: CASSFRTGGKETQYF. In DNA form, the CDR3 reads TGTGCCAGCAGTTTTCGGACAGGGGGTAAAGAGACCCAGTACTTC. The rearrangement links TRBV28 to TRBJ2-5; 10 bases map to TRBD1. Germline values: CDR1 MDHEN, CDR2 SYDVKM. CDR3 length: 15 residues. Unmatched junction bases numbered 4, after V lost 3 bases and J lost 3 bases.

The chain carries TRBV12-3 or TRBV12-4 and TRBJ2-1; the D gene could be TRBD1 or TRBD2 (5 bases each). This CDR3 spans 16 amino acids. The V gene lost 4 bases and the J gene lost 7 bases, with 20 bases spanning the gap. CDR3 protein: CASSSRDQSLNNEQFF. In DNA form, the CDR3 reads TGTGCCAGCAGTTCAAGGGACCAATCCCTTAATAATGAGCAGTTCTTC.

This clonotype was detected ten times or more. This chain links TRBV29-1 with TRBJ1-1, with TRBD1 matching 8 bases. Germline lookup yields CDR1 SQVTM and CDR2 ANQGSEA. This CDR3 comprises 13 residues. V was pared by 7 bases and J by 0 bases, with 4 bases of the junction left unmatched. CDR3 DNA sequence: TGCAGCGCCACAGGGGGAATGAACACTGAAGCTTTCTTT. This gives the protein CSATGGMNTEAFF.

This clonotype was found many times. The chain joins TRBV7-9 to TRBJ1-2, with D unresolved. Germline V lookup: CDR1 SEHNR, CDR2 FQNEAQ (reference sequence). This CDR3 has 16 amino acids. The V and J ends lost 1 base and 0 bases respectively, with 12 bases between them. CDR3 residues: CASSLETEDSNYGYTF. CDR3 nucleotide sequence: TGTGCCAGCAGCTTAGAAACGGAGGATTCTAACTATGGCTACACCTTC.